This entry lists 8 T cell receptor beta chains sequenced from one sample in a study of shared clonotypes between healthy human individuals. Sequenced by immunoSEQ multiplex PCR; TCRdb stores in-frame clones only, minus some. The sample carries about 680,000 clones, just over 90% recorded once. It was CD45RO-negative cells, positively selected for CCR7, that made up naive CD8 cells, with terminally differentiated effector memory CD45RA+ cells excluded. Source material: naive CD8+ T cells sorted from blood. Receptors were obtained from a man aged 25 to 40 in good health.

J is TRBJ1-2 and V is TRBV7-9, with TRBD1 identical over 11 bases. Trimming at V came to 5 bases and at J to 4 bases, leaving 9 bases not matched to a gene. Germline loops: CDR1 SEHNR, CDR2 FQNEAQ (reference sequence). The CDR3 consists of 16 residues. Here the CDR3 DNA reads TGTGCCAGCAGCACGGTTACCGGGACAGGGGGCTATGGCTACACCTTC. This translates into CASSTVTGTGGYGYTF. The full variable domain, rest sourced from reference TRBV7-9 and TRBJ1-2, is DTGVSQNPRHKITKRGQNVTFRCDPISEHNRLYWYRQTLGQGPEFLTYFQNEAQLEKSRLLSDRFSAERPKGSFSTLEIQRTEQGDSAMYLCASSTVTGTGGYGYTFGSGTRLTVV.

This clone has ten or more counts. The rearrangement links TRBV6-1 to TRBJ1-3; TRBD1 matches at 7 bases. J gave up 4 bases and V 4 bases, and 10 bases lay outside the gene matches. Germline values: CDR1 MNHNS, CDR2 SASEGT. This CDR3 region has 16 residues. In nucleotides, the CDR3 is TGTGCCAGCAGTGCCAACACAGGGGAAGGAGGAAACACCATATATTTT. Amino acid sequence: CASSANTGEGGNTIYF.

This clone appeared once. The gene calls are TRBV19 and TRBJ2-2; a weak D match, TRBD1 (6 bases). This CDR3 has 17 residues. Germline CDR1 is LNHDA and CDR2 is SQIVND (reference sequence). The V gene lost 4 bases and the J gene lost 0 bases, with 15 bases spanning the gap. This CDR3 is CASSTAGTSTNTGELFF. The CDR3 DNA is TGTGCCAGTAGTACAGCCGGGACATCAACGAACACCGGGGAGCTGTTTTTT.

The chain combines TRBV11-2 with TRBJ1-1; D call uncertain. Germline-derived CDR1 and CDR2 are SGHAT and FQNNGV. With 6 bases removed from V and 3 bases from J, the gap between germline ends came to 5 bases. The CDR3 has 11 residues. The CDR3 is CASSGHTEAFF. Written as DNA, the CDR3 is TGTGCCAGCAGTGGGCACACTGAAGCTTTCTTT. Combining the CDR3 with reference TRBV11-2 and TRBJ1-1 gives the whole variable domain EAGVAQSPRYKIIEKRQSVAFWCNPISGHATLYWYQQILGQGPKLLIQFQNNGVVDDSQLPKDRFSAERLKGVDSTLKIQPAKLEDSAVYLCASSGHTEAFFGQGTRLTVV.

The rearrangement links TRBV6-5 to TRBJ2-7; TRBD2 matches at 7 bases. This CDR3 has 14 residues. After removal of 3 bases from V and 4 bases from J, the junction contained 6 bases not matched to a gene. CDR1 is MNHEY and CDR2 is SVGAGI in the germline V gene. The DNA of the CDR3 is TGTGCCAGCAGTTATTCGCGGGAGTATTACGAGCAGTACTTC. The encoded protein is CASSYSREYYEQYF.

The CDR3 loop reads CASRLEERPSSGEQYF. The DNA for the CDR3 is TGTGCAAGTCGCTTAGAGGAGCGGCCTTCGTCGGGCGAGCAGTACTTC. J is TRBJ2-7 and V is TRBV12-2; the tabulated D call, TRBD2, remains unverified against the DNA. TRBV12-2 is deemed a pseudogene. This CDR3 is built from 16 residues.

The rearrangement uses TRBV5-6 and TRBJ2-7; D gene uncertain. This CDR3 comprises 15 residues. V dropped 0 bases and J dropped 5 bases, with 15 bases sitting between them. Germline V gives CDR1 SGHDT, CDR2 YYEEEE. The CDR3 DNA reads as TGTGCCAGCAGCTTGGTGGGAAATCGAATCCACGAGCAGTACTTC. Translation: CASSLVGNRIHEQYF.

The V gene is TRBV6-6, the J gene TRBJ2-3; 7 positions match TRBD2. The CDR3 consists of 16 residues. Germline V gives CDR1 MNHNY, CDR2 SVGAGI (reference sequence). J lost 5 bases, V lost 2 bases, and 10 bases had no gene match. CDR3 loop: CASSYGGGGPKDTQYF. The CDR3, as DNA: TGTGCCAGCAGTTACGGGGGGGGAGGGCCGAAAGATACGCAGTATTTT.